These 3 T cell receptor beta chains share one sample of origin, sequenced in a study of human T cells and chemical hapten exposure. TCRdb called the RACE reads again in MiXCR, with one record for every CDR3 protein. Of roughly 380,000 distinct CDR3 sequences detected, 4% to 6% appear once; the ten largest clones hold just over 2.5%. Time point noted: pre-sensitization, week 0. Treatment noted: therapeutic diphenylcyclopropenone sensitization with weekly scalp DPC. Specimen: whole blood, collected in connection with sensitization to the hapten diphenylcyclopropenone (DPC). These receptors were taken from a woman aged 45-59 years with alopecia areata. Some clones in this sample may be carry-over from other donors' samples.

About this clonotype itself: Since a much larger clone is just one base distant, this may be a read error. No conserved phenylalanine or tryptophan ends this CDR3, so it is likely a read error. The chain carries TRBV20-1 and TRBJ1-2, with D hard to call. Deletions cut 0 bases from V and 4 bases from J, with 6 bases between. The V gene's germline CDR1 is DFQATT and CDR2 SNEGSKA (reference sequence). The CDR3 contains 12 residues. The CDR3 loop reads CSARDKPYGYTL. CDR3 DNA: TGCAGTGCTAGAGACAAGCCCTATGGCTACACCCTC.

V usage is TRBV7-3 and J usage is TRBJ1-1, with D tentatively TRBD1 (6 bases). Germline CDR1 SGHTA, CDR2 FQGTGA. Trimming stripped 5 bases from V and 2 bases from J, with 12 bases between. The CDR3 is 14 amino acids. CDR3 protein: CASSPQGINTEAFF. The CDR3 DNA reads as TGTGCCAGCAGCCCCCAGGGGATCAACACTGAAGCTTTCTTT.

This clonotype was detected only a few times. The CDR3 sequence: CSGIPAGTGNTIYF. The CDR3 DNA is TGCAGCGGTATCCCCGCGGGGACTGGAAACACCATATATTTT. The V call is TRBV29-1, the J call TRBJ1-3; D call uncertain. Germline values: CDR1 SQVTM, CDR2 ANQGSEA. Deletions cut 7 bases from V and 2 bases from J, with 15 bases between. The length of the CDR3 is 14 residues.